This T cell receptor (beta chain) was found in a study of cytomegalovirus exposure and HLA in healthy donors. Points from the study as a whole: Looking again later, the authors saw that most CMV-associated TCR beta chains seemed HLA-restricted. The productive fraction for most TCR beta V segments was about 87% or about 30% in an earlier analysis.

This clone has a single count. What it recognizes is unknown. Each donor was healthy, and each was a bone marrow donor. Primers for the PCR totalled 60 Vbeta and 13 Jbeta. TCRdb's copy holds only in-frame clones and misses some; the assay was immunoSEQ multiplex PCR. In the table there are more than 140,000 clones, around 65% of which are singletons. The CDR3 has 14 amino acids. The germline gives CDR1 SGHDT, CDR2 YYEEEE. Trimming removed 0 bases from V and 6 bases from J, with 12 bases in between. V is TRBV5-6 and J is TRBJ1-2; no clear D gene. Sequencing input: PBMCs. The clonotype comes from a woman in her thirties in good health and CMV-seropositive. Written as DNA, the CDR3 is TGTGCCAGCAGCTTGGCTCCTACGTCGGATGGCTACACCTTC. Translated: CASSLAPTSDGYTF.